This entry lists 15 T cell receptor beta chains sequenced from one sample in a study of T cell repertoires in cytomegalovirus infection. TCRdb re-called the reads through MiXCR, storing one row per CDR3 protein. The repertoire has approximately 120,000 distinct CDR3 sequences, around 32% of them found once; the top ten carry 58%. Their antigens remain unidentified. The sequenced sample was CD8+ T cells from cultured PBMCs, obtained from culture after CMV antigen stimulation. The receptors were sampled from a human donor in good health (CMV status not recorded). Some clones in this sample may be carry-over from other donors' samples.

The chain employs TRBV10-3 and TRBJ1-1, with TRBD1 matching 8 bases. In germline, CDR1 is ENHRY, CDR2 SYGVKD. Unmatched junction bases numbered 4, after V lost 7 bases and J lost 0 bases. The CDR3 length is 14 residues. The CDR3 DNA sequence: TGTGCCATCAAGGGGACAGGCCTGAACACTGAAGCTTTCTTT. This encodes CAIKGTGLNTEAFF.

The gene calls are TRBV2 and TRBJ1-4, with D unclear. The CDR3 consists of 15 residues. Looked up from germline, CDR1 is SNHLY and CDR2 is FYNNEI. V dropped 0 bases and J dropped 4 bases, with 9 bases sitting between them. Here the CDR3 reads CASSEALVLNEKLFF. CDR3 nucleotides: TGTGCCAGCAGTGAAGCGCTGGTCCTTAATGAAAAACTGTTTTTT.

This clonotype occurred a few times. The chain recombines TRBV19 with TRBJ2-5, with TRBD2 identical over 9 bases. The germline V gene encodes CDR1 LNHDA and CDR2 SQIVND (reference sequence). Losses at the gene ends were 3 bases for V and 4 bases for J; bases not matched to a gene: 9. The CDR3 length is 16 residues. For the CDR3, the DNA is TGTGCCAGTAGTATGGCGGGGGGGCTACGAGGAGAGACCCAGTACTTC. The encoded protein is CASSMAGGLRGETQYF.

This clonotype was seen more than once but under ten times. The genes are TRBV2 and TRBJ2-7, with 7 bases lining up with TRBD1. The germline CDR1 and CDR2 sequences are SNHLY and FYNNEI. This CDR3 region has 13 residues. The V and J ends lost 4 bases and 3 bases, in that order; junction bases with no gene match: 3. The CDR3 protein is CASSVRDSYEQYF. CDR3 bases: TGTGCCAGCAGTGTCCGGGACAGCTACGAGCAGTACTTC.

The chain combines TRBV27 with TRBJ1-2, with a possible D match to TRBD1 (5 bases). There are 15 residues in the CDR3. CDR1 and CDR2 from the germline V gene are MNHEY and SMNVEV (reference sequence). Trimming pared 5 bases from V and 0 bases from J, leaving 13 bases between. CDR3: CASSARVSANYGYTF. CDR3 nucleotides: TGTGCCAGCAGTGCCAGGGTTTCGGCTAACTATGGCTACACCTTC.

This chain joins TRBV18 and TRBJ1-2; 9 bases align to TRBD1. The CDR3 spans 15 residues. CDR1 and CDR2 from the germline V gene are KGHSH and LQKENI. V dropped 6 bases and J dropped 4; count of bases not matched to a gene: 9. For the CDR3, the DNA is TGTGCCAGCTCCCCCGGGACAGGGACTCCCTATGGCTACACCTTC. This codes for CASSPGTGTPYGYTF.

The chain employs TRBV7-6 and TRBJ2-3; D unclear. Deletions cut 5 bases from V and 0 bases from J, with 6 bases between. The CDR3 is 13 amino acids. From germline, CDR1 is SGHVS and CDR2 FNYEAQ. The CDR3 coding sequence is TGTGCCAGCAGCGGGTCCAGCACAGATACGCAGTATTTT. Translating it yields CASSGSSTDTQYF. The variable domain in full, with the rest retrieved from reference TRBV7-6 and TRBJ2-3, is GAGVSQSPRYKVTKRGQDVALRCDPISGHVSLYWYRQALGQGPEFLTYFNYEAQQDKSGLPNDRFSAERPEGSISTLTIQRTEQRDSAMYRCASSGSSTDTQYFGPGTRLTVL.

The chain uses TRBV18 and TRBJ1-2; D is undetermined. This CDR3 spans 15 amino acids. The germline V gene encodes CDR1 KGHSH and CDR2 LQKENI. V lost 3 bases, J lost 1 base, and 12 bases lay in between. The CDR3 bases are TGTGCCAGCTCACCGATTGGGAACCTTAACTATGGCTACACCTTC. Its translation is CASSPIGNLNYGYTF.

Only a few counts were recorded for this clonotype. The genes are TRBV7-2 and TRBJ2-1, with a tentative D call TRBD1 (5 bases). The CDR3 extends over 16 amino acids. V was shortened by 5 bases and J by 3 bases, with 17 bases between the two germline ends. Germline assignment: CDR1 SGHTA and CDR2 FQGNSA. The DNA of the CDR3 is TGTGCCAGCAGCCTACGACCCCAGGGAAACTACAATGAGCAGTTCTTC. Translating gives CASSLRPQGNYNEQFF.

This clonotype was observed a few times. The chain employs TRBV7-2 and TRBJ1-1, with 7 bases fitting TRBD1. With 3 bases clipped from V and 7 bases from J, the junction kept 11 bases outside the gene matches. This CDR3 is built from 15 residues. Germline V gene data show CDR1 as SGHTA and CDR2 as FQGNSA. CDR3 region: CASSFQGQNVLEAFF. The CDR3 DNA reads TGTGCCAGCAGCTTTCAGGGACAGAACGTACTTGAAGCTTTCTTT.

The chain recombines TRBV7-9 with TRBJ2-5; 9 bases are a match to TRBD2. Germline V gives CDR1 SEHNR, CDR2 FQNEAQ (reference sequence). Trimming took 0 bases from V and 0 from J; bases not matched to a gene: 2. The CDR3 runs 16 residues. CDR3 sequence: CASSLAASGDQETQYF. CDR3 sequence (DNA): TGTGCCAGCAGCTTAGCGGCTAGCGGGGACCAAGAGACCCAGTACTTC.

The chain has TRBV6-5 and TRBJ2-4; TRBD1 matches at 7 bases. From germline, CDR1 is MNHEY and CDR2 SVGAGI. J was trimmed by 3 bases and V by 2 bases; bases with no gene match: 7. The CDR3 is 16 amino acids. The CDR3 protein is CASSYTRDSLKNIQYF. Written as DNA, the CDR3 is TGTGCCAGCAGTTACACCCGGGACAGCCTCAAAAACATTCAGTACTTC.

This clonotype was seen more than once but under ten times. The rearrangement joins TRBV2 to TRBJ2-1, with D hard to call. Trimming cost V 2 bases and J 10 bases, with 6 bases left between them. Germline V lookup: CDR1 SNHLY, CDR2 FYNNEI. The CDR3 is 11 amino acids. CDR3 in DNA: TGTGCCAGCAGTGAAATCAGAGAGCAGTTCTTC. Its protein is CASSEIREQFF.

This clonotype was detected a few times. The chain joins TRBV27 to TRBJ1-5; D is unclear. Trimming took off 0 bases at V and 3 bases at J, with 6 bases between the two ends. The germline gives CDR1 MNHEY, CDR2 SMNVEV (reference sequence). The length of the CDR3 is 14 residues. The CDR3 protein is CASSLSPYNQPQHF. CDR3 in DNA: TGTGCCAGCAGTTTATCCCCGTACAATCAGCCCCAGCATTTT.

The chain's CDR3 is CASRGFQGNYGYTF. DNA of the CDR3: TGTGCCAGCCGAGGGTTTCAGGGTAACTATGGCTACACCTTC. The chain uses TRBV12-3 or TRBV12-4 and TRBJ1-2; D might be TRBD1 (5 bases). Deletions cut 8 bases from V and 1 base from J, with 14 bases between. The CDR3 runs 14 residues.